This T cell receptor beta chain was documented in a study of siplizumab effects on memory and regulatory T cells. Study-level points and caveats: Unstimulated subsets contained matches for only a minor fraction of alloreactive clones. Confirmation was lacking for the suppressive function of proliferating Tregs derived from siplizumab cultures.

This clone was recorded once. The antigen is undetermined. Repertoires were generated with immunoSEQ multiplex PCR, while TCRdb's copy carries only in-frame clones and drops some. Of about 100,000 clones listed, about 92% are singletons. There are 17 residues in the CDR3. Trimming at V came to 2 bases and at J to 5 bases, leaving 8 bases not matched to a gene. CDR1 and CDR2 (germline): SGHTA, FQGNSA. This clonotype was sampled from a human donor in good health. The chain links TRBV7-2 to TRBJ2-3; 12 nucleotides align to TRBD2. Sequencing was carried out using Tregs sorted from blood. The CDR3 nucleotides read TGTGCCAGCAGCTTAAGGCTAGCGGGAGGGCCCGGAGATACGCAGTATTTT. It translates to CASSLRLAGGPGDTQYF.